A selection of T cell receptor beta chains follows, all from one sample in a study of blood T cells in healthy people across ages. A single record per CDR3 protein comes from TCRdb applying MiXCR to the 5' RACE reads. The sample contains just over 800,000 distinct CDR3 sequences, 62% of which appear only once. The source material was blood. These receptors all stem from a man in his thirties or forties in good health. The CDR3 runs from the conserved cysteine through the conserved F or W. Fields, in order: D gene, J gene, V gene, clone size, CDR3 protein, CDR3 DNA. The D gene is left open where the match is weak. Not every row has a clone size; where given, it reads once, few, many or a size class.

TRBD1 TRBJ2-1 TRBV2 - CASSGTAYNNEQFF TGTGCCAGCTCCGGGACAGCGTATAACAATGAGCAGTTCTTC
- TRBJ2-5 TRBV4-1 - CASSQNPGSPETQYF TGCGCCAGCAGCCAAAACCCAGGCAGTCCGGAGACCCAGTACTTC
- TRBJ2-3 TRBV20-1 few CSASLLLDTQYF TGCAGTGCTAGTCTCTTGTTAGATACGCAGTATTTT
TRBD2 TRBJ2-3 TRBV7-2 - CASSRRLAGWTGTQYF TGTGCCAGCAGCCGAAGACTAGCGGGGTGGACAGGTACGCAGTATTTT
- TRBJ2-4 TRBV12-3/TRBV12-4 - CASSTVDIQYF TGTGCCAGCAGCACAGTAGACATTCAGTACTTC
TRBD1 TRBJ1-2 TRBV29-1 - CSVFTSGTGEGGYTF TGCAGCGTCTTTACCTCCGGGACAGGGGAGGGTGGCTACACCTTC
TRBD1 TRBJ2-7 TRBV20-1 - CSARDLQGSYEQYF TGCAGTGCTAGAGATCTACAGGGGTCCTACGAGCAGTACTTC
- TRBJ2-7 TRBV29-1 - CSVEASPGGSYEQYF TGCAGCGTTGAGGCCTCCCCCGGAGGATCCTACGAGCAGTACTTC
- TRBJ1-1 TRBV7-3 - CASSSTLDTEAFF TGTGCCAGCAGCTCAACGTTGGACACTGAAGCTTTCTTT
- TRBJ2-3 TRBV11-2 - CASSFRARVYTDTQYF TGTGCCAGCAGCTTTAGGGCTAGAGTGTATACAGATACGCAGTATTTT
TRBD2 TRBJ2-3 TRBV27 - CASSVTSGHAATQYF TGTGCCAGCAGCGTGACTAGCGGCCACGCGGCGACGCAGTATTTT
TRBD1 TRBJ2-3 TRBV12-3/TRBV12-4 - CASSFAGGHTDTQYF TGTGCCAGCAGTTTTGCAGGGGGCCACACAGATACGCAGTATTTT
- TRBJ1-1 TRBV25-1 few CASSELGVPEAFF TGTGCCAGCAGTGAATTGGGGGTTCCTGAAGCTTTCTTT
- TRBJ2-7 TRBV12-3/TRBV12-4 - CASRGGYSSYEQYF TGTGCCAGCAGGGGTGGGTACAGCTCCTACGAGCAGTACTTC
TRBD2 TRBJ2-3 TRBV20-1 - CSAGKGTSGGATDTQYF TGCAGTGCTGGGAAAGGGACTAGCGGGGGGGCGACAGATACGCAGTATTTT
- TRBJ2-2 TRBV6-5 - CASRYRPNTGELFF TGTGCCAGCAGGTACCGTCCGAACACCGGGGAGCTGTTTTTT
- TRBJ1-2 TRBV29-1 - CSVEEGTGYGYTF TGCAGCGTTGAAGAGGGGACTGGGTATGGCTACACCTTC
- TRBJ2-1 TRBV25-1 - CASRWQGGSEQFF TGTGCCAGCAGGTGGCAGGGGGGCAGTGAGCAGTTCTTC
- TRBJ2-3 TRBV6-2/TRBV6-3 - CASSSGGLTDTQYF TGTGCCAGCAGTTCGGGGGGCCTCACAGATACGCAGTATTTT
- TRBJ2-7 TRBV20-1 - CSATPRTAHRSSYEQYF TGCAGTGCTACACCACGGACAGCCCACCGGAGCTCCTACGAGCAGTACTTC
- TRBJ1-1 TRBV28 - CASSGVNRAAWTEAFF TGTGCCAGCAGTGGGGTGAACAGGGCGGCTTGGACTGAAGCTTTCTTT
TRBD2 TRBJ2-7 TRBV20-1 - CSAAGAVNEQYF TGCAGTGCGGCGGGAGCGGTGAACGAGCAGTACTTC
- TRBJ2-5 TRBV28 - CASSLGAQYF TGTGCCAGCAGTTTGGGGGCGCAGTACTTC
TRBD2 TRBJ2-7 TRBV20-1 - CSASGTSGKQEQYF TGCAGTGCTAGTGGGACTAGCGGGAAGCAAGAGCAGTACTTC
TRBD1 TRBJ2-7 TRBV4-3 - CASSHLDRDEQYF TGCGCCAGCAGCCACCTGGACAGGGACGAGCAGTACTTC
- TRBJ1-2 TRBV4-3 few CASSPAEGPDGYTF TGCGCCAGCAGCCCCGCGGAGGGACCAGATGGCTACACCTTC
- TRBJ2-6 TRBV20-1 - CSARDPRAGANVLTF TGCAGTGCTAGAGATCCAAGGGCTGGGGCCAACGTCCTGACTTTC
TRBD1 TRBJ1-4 TRBV14 few CASSRGPGQGGYEKLFF TGTGCCAGCAGCCGAGGACCGGGACAGGGGGGATATGAAAAACTGTTTTTT
- TRBJ2-7 TRBV29-1 - CSVQGEERTNSYEQYF TGCAGCGTTCAAGGGGAGGAGCGGACGAACTCCTACGAGCAGTACTTC
- TRBJ2-5 TRBV7-2 - CASSLDFTSGKETQYF TGTGCCAGCAGCTTAGATTTCACAAGCGGTAAAGAGACCCAGTACTTC
- TRBJ2-5 TRBV20-1 - CSAQGWARLGGETQYF TGCAGTGCACAAGGGTGGGCCAGACTGGGGGGAGAGACCCAGTACTTC
- TRBJ2-1 TRBV29-1 - CSVDVQGGYNEQFF TGCAGCGTGGATGTGCAGGGGGGCTACAATGAGCAGTTCTTC
- TRBJ2-3 TRBV7-3 - CASSVDRTDTQYF TGTGCCAGCTCAGTGGATCGCACAGATACGCAGTATTTT
TRBD1 TRBJ2-5 TRBV6-2/TRBV6-3 few CASRSGTGEGETQYF TGTGCCAGCAGATCCGGGACAGGGGAGGGAGAGACCCAGTACTTC
TRBD1 TRBJ1-1 TRBV5-5 few CASSLVDRATEAFF TGTGCCAGCAGCTTGGTGGACAGGGCGACTGAAGCTTTCTTT
- TRBJ1-2 TRBV7-2 few CASSSAGQGVEGYTF TGTGCCAGCAGCTCTGCGGGGCAGGGAGTGGAAGGCTACACCTTC
TRBD2 TRBJ2-5 TRBV5-1 - CASATGPLAGDQETQYF TGCGCCAGCGCAACCGGGCCACTAGCGGGGGATCAAGAGACCCAGTACTTC
- TRBJ2-3 TRBV2 - CASKSSSTDTQYF TGTGCCAGCAAATCCAGTTCCACAGATACGCAGTATTTT
- TRBJ2-4 TRBV29-1 many CSVKPDKNIQYF TGCAGCGTTAAGCCAGACAAAAACATTCAGTACTTC
- TRBJ2-7 TRBV15 - CATSRENRESYEQYF TGTGCCACCAGCAGAGAGAACAGGGAAAGCTACGAGCAGTACTTC
- TRBJ2-7 TRBV7-6 - CASSTRDWSYEQYF TGTGCCAGCAGCACCCGAGACTGGTCCTACGAGCAGTACTTC
TRBD1 TRBJ2-1 TRBV4-3 - CASSQGQAHNEQFF TGCGCCAGCAGCCAGGGACAGGCCCACAATGAGCAGTTCTTC
TRBD2 TRBJ2-5 TRBV7-2 many CASSLSGGETQYF TGTGCCAGCAGCCTTAGCGGGGGAGAGACCCAGTACTTC
TRBD1 TRBJ1-5 TRBV6-2/TRBV6-3 once CASSIVQGFNQPQHF TGTGCCAGCAGTATCGTACAGGGGTTCAATCAGCCCCAGCATTTT
TRBD1 TRBJ1-3 TRBV4-3 - CASSRTIGTGDWNTIYF TGCGCCAGCAGCCGCACGATTGGGACAGGGGATTGGAACACCATATATTTT
- TRBJ2-1 TRBV7-2 few CASSLAGVHEQFF TGTGCCAGCAGCTTAGCCGGGGTACATGAGCAGTTCTTC
- TRBJ2-7 TRBV7-2 - CATNEDGGPYEQYF TGTGCCACCAATGAGGACGGGGGACCCTACGAGCAGTACTTC
- TRBJ2-3 TRBV12-3/TRBV12-4 once CASSLIRGTDTQYF TGTGCCAGCAGTTTAATCCGGGGGACGGATACGCAGTATTTT
TRBD1 TRBJ2-7 TRBV12-3/TRBV12-4 few CASSFYRGPYEQYF TGTGCCAGCAGTTTCTACAGGGGTCCCTACGAGCAGTACTTC
- TRBJ2-4 TRBV4-3 - CASSQDLSPQNIQYF TGCGCCAGCAGCCAAGATCTATCCCCACAAAACATTCAGTACTTC
- TRBJ2-1 TRBV4-2 - CASSQELDRRYNEQFF TGTGCCAGCAGCCAAGAACTAGATCGACGTTACAATGAGCAGTTCTTC
- TRBJ2-3 TRBV4-3 - CASSNSGGGTDTQYF TGCGCCAGCAGCAATAGCGGTGGAGGTACAGATACGCAGTATTTT